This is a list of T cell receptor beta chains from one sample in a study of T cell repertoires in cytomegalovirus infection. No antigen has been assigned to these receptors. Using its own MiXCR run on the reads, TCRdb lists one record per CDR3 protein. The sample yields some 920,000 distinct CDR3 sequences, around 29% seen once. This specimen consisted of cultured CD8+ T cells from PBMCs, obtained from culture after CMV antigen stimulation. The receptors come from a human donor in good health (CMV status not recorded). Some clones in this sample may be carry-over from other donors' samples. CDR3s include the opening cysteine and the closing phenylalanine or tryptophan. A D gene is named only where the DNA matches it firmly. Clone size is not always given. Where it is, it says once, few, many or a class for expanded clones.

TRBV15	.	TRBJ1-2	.	TGTGCCACCAGCAGAGATAAAGGGTTCTACTATGGCTACACCTTC	CATSRDKGFYYGYTF
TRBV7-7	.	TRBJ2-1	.	TGTGCTAGCAGCCCACTCCAGGGAAACTCCTACAATGAGCAGTTCTTC	CASSPLQGNSYNEQFF
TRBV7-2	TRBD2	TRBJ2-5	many	TGTGCCAGCAGCTTCCTCGGGGGGGCAGGAGAGACCCAGTACTTC	CASSFLGGAGETQYF
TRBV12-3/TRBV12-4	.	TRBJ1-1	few	TGTGCCAGCAGTTTAGGGCTTATGGCTGAAGCTTTCTTT	CASSLGLMAEAFF
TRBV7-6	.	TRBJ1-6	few	TGTGCCAGCAGTTCAGAGCAAAGGGGACTTGAGTCACCCCTCCACTTT	CASSSEQRGLESPLHF
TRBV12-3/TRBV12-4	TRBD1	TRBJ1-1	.	TGTGCCAGCAGTCCGACAGGGAGAGGTACTGAAGCTTTCTTT	CASSPTGRGTEAFF
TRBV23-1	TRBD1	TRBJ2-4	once	TGCGCCAGCAGTCAGACCCGACAGGGGGCGGAATACAAAAACATTCAGTACTTC	CASSQTRQGAEYKNIQYF
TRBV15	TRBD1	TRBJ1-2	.	TGTGCCACCAGCAGAGATACAGGGGGTTTTGGCTACACCTTC	CATSRDTGGFGYTF
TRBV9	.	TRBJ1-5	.	TGTGCCAGCAGCCCCAGGGGTACGGATCAGCCCCAGCATTTT	CASSPRGTDQPQHF
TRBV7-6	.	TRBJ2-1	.	TGTGCCAGCAGCCTTAGGACTGGCGTCAATGAGCAGTTCTTC	CASSLRTGVNEQFF
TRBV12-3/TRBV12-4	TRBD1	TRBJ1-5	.	TGTGCCAGCAGTTTTTGGGACACGGGACAGGGAAATCAGCCCCAGCATTTT	CASSFWDTGQGNQPQHF
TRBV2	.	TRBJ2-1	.	TGTGCCAGCAGTGAATGGGGGGATGAGCAGTTCTTC	CASSEWGDEQFF
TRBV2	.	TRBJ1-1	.	TGTGCCAGTCGGCGGGTTGAAGCTTTCTTT	CASRRVEAFF
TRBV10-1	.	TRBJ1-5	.	TGCGCCAGCAGTGATAAAAGTAGCAATCAGCCCCAGCATTTT	CASSDKSSNQPQHF
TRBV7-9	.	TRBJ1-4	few	TGTGCCAGCAGCTTAGAGGGCCGAGAAAAACTGTTTTTT	CASSLEGREKLFF
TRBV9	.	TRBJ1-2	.	TGTGCCAGCAGCGACGGGGGGGCGCATGGCTACACCTTC	CASSDGGAHGYTF
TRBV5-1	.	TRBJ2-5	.	TGCGCCAGCAGCTCAGACAGAGGCGGGTATCAACAAGAGACCCAGTACTTC	CASSSDRGGYQQETQYF
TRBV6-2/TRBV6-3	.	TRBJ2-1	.	TGTGCCAGCAGTTTTGCGGGGCATGAGCAGTTCTTC	CASSFAGHEQFF
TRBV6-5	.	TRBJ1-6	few	TGTGCCAGCAGTTACTCGATAGGCAGGGATTTGGTCTCACCCCTCCACTTT	CASSYSIGRDLVSPLHF
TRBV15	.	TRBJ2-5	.	TGTGCCACCGCTCACAGGAAAGAGACCCAGTACTTC	CATAHRKETQYF
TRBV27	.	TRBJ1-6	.	TGTGCCAGCAGTCTGACGAAAGTCGGCTCACCCCTCCACTTT	CASSLTKVGSPLHF
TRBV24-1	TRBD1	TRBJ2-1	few	TGTGCCACCAGTGATTACGAAAACAGGGGAAGCTCCTACAATGAGCAGTTCTTC	CATSDYENRGSSYNEQFF
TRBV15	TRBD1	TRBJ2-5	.	TGTGCCACCAGCCCTTGGACAGGGGAGACCCAGTACTTC	CATSPWTGETQYF
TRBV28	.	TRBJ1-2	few	TGTGCCAGCAGGGGCGCACCGGATGGCTACACCTTC	CASRGAPDGYTF
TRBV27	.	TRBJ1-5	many	TGTGCCAGCAGTTTATTCTCAGGGGCCAATCAGCCCCAGCATTTT	CASSLFSGANQPQHF
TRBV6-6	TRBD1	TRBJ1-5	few	TGTGCCAGCTTCCTACCAGGGGGCGGGAGCAATCAGCCCCAGCATTTT	CASFLPGGGSNQPQHF
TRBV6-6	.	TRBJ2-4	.	TGTGCCAGCAGTCCATCTTTTGACGGGCGAGTTGCCATTCAGTACTTC	CASSPSFDGRVAIQYF
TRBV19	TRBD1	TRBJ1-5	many	TGTGCCAGTAGCAAAAGGACAGGGGGGGGTAGCAATCAGCCCCAGCATTTT	CASSKRTGGGSNQPQHF
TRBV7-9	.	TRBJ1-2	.	TGTGCCAGCAGCTCACCTGGGGGAACCGGGGTAGGCTACACCTTC	CASSSPGGTGVGYTF
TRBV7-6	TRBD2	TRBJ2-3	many	TGTGCCAGCAGCGTACGGACTAGCGGGGGAAGCACAGATACGCAGTATTTT	CASSVRTSGGSTDTQYF
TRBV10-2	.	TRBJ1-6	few	TGCGCCAGCAGTGAGAGACCCCTCAATTCACCCCTCCACTTT	CASSERPLNSPLHF
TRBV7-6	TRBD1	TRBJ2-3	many	TGTGCCAGCAGCGTAAGCTCGGACAGGCCTGAAATACCAACAGATACGCAGTATTTT	CASSVSSDRPEIPTDTQYF
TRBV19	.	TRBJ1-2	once	TGTGCCAGTAGTTGGTCCCTTCTTGGAGACTATGGCTACACCTTC	CASSWSLLGDYGYTF
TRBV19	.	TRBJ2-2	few	TGTGCCACCAGCGCCTGGCGGGGCTCGAACACCGGGGAGCTGTTTTTT	CATSAWRGSNTGELFF
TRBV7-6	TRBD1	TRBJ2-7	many	TGTGCCAGCAGTTTAGGGACAGCCTACGAGCAGTACTTC	CASSLGTAYEQYF
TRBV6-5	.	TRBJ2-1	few	TGTGCCAGCAGTTGGGAGGGGGGGTCCGATGAGCAGTTCTTC	CASSWEGGSDEQFF
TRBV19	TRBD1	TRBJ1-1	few	TGTGCCAGTAGTATCTGGGACAGGGCTGAAGCTTTCTTT	CASSIWDRAEAFF
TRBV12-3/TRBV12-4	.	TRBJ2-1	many	TGTGCCAGCAGTTACCACTATTCTCCCGTCAGCTCCTACAATGAGCAGTTCTTC	CASSYHYSPVSSYNEQFF
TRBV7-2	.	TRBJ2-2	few	TGTGCCAGCAGCTACCGCGGGGCCCAAAACACCGGGGAGCTGTTTTTT	CASSYRGAQNTGELFF
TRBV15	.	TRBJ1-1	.	TGTGCCACCAGCAGATCGGACATGGATGAAGCTTTCTTT	CATSRSDMDEAFF
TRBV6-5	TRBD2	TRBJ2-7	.	TGTGCCAGCAGTTACTCGTGGGCTAGCGGGGGGACTACGGACGAGCAGTACTTC	CASSYSWASGGTTDEQYF
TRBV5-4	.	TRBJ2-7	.	TGTGCCAGCAGCCCAGGGTTTCAAGGCTACGAGCAGTACTTC	CASSPGFQGYEQYF
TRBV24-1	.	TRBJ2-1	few	TGTGCCACCAGTGATTTGCTGGGCGAGCAGTTCTTC	CATSDLLGEQFF